This T cell receptor beta chain was sequenced for a study of blood T cell repertoires in COVID-19. Study information: Nucleic acid was either cDNA or gDNA, and it came from T cells, B-cell-depleted T cells, or PBMCs.

This clone has just a few counts. Between the trimmed V and J ends, which lost 2 bases and 3 bases, there was a span of 8 bases. From germline, CDR1 is MNHEY and CDR2 SVGAGI. This CDR3 is built from 14 residues. Clones were read by immunoSEQ multiplex PCR, and TCRdb kept only the in-frame ones, dropping some. This table has a few hundred thousand clones, about four fifths appearing once. The rearrangement links TRBV6-5 to TRBJ1-5; no reliable D call. The receptor comes from a woman of 80 years or more with acute or convalescent COVID-19. Source material: peripheral blood. The CDR3 is CASSYPENNQPQHF. The CDR3 bases are TGTGCCAGCAGTTACCCGGAGAACAATCAGCCCCAGCATTTT.